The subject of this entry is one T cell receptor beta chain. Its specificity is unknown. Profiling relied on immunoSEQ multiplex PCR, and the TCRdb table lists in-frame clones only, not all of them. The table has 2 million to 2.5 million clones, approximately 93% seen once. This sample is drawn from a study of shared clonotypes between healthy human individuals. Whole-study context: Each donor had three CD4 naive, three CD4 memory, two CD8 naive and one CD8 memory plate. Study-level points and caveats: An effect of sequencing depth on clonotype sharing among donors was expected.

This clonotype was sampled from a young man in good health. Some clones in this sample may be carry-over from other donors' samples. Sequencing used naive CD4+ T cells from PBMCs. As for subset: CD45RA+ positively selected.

CDR3 nucleotides: TGTGCCATCAGTGAGCTCCGGGGTCGGGACACTGAAGCTTTCTTT. It is translated as CAISELRGRDTEAFF. The rearrangement uses TRBV10-3 and TRBJ1-1; no reliable D call. Germline V gene lookup returns CDR1 ENHRY and CDR2 SYGVKD. The CDR3 consists of 15 residues. Trimming removed 2 bases at V and 3 bases at J, with 13 bases between.